This paragraph reports one T cell receptor (beta chain). The sample originates from a study of blood T cell repertoires in COVID-19. On the study more broadly: The samples span acute and convalescent COVID-19 from the United States, Italy and Spain. In each case, the material was cDNA or gDNA derived from T cells, B-cell-depleted T cells, or PBMCs.

The method was immunoSEQ multiplex PCR; TCRdb's version includes in-frame clones alone and lacks a portion of them. The table shows about 100,000 clones, with 90% occurring only once. V dropped 3 bases and J dropped 7 bases, with 19 bases sitting between them. Germline CDR1 and CDR2: LGHNA and YSLEER. CDR3 length equals 15 residues. The J gene is TRBJ2-7, the V gene TRBV4-3; D may be TRBD1 (6 bases). The specimen was peripheral blood. This sequence originates from a man between 45 and 60 years old with acute or convalescent COVID-19. The CDR3 DNA sequence: TGCGCCAGCAGCCAGACGATTGGGGGCGTGCGGGAGCAGTACTTC. As protein: CASSQTIGGVREQYF.